The clone carrying this T cell receptor beta chain was picked up a small number of times. Its cognate antigen is unknown. Generated by immunoSEQ multiplex PCR, the TCRdb table keeps only in-frame clones and is missing some. This sample has around 120,000 clones, with around 92% found just once. The record originates from a study of T cell responses to AZD1222 COVID-19 vaccine. Study observations and caveats: Unmutated variant regions are reportedly targeted by nearly half of spike-specific TCRs. Clonal diversity was possibly underestimated, and white British individuals and females predominated among donors.

The V end lost 9 bases, the J end lost 5 bases, and 16 bases lay between the germline ends. Germline V gene data show CDR1 as MNHEY and CDR2 as SVGAGI. This CDR3 spans 13 amino acids. The receptor's source is an adult in good health. The input for sequencing was peripheral blood, taken on day 0 of AZD1222 vaccination. This chain links TRBV6-5 with TRBJ1-1; TRBD1 is a possible D gene (5 bases). The CDR3: CASYWGQGTEAFF. The CDR3, as DNA: TGTGCCAGTTACTGGGGTCAGGGAACTGAAGCTTTCTTT.